Presented here are 18 T cell receptor beta chains from one specimen sequenced in a study of T-cell reconstitution after alpha-beta-depleted transplantation in children. Using unique molecular identifiers, the investigators prepared the TCRbeta library. TCRdb used MiXCR to reprocess the PCR reads, holding one entry per CDR3 protein. The sample consists of around 600,000 distinct CDR3 sequences, under 25% of them appearing once. The sample here was PBMCs, mostly from graft donor cells, taken 360 days after TCRalphabeta/CD19-depleted stem cell transplant. Source of these receptors: a boy less than two years old who had a stem cell transplant for acute myeloid leukemia, so the T cells may come from the graft donor.

This clonotype showed up just a few times. The chain is built from TRBV28 and TRBJ2-7, with a possible D match to TRBD1 (6 bases). In germline, CDR1 is MDHEN, CDR2 SYDVKM. This CDR3 has 13 residues. Trimming cost V 3 bases and J 5 bases, with 11 bases left between them. CDR3 sequence reads: CASSLPGVHEQYV. The DNA for the CDR3 is TGTGCCAGCAGTTTGCCAGGGGTCCACGAGCAGTACGTC.

The V call is TRBV15, the J call TRBJ2-3; weak D call: TRBD1 (6 bases). Germline V gives CDR1 LNHNV, CDR2 YYDKDF (reference sequence). Trimming cost V 0 bases and J 3 bases, with 10 bases left between them. This CDR3 spans 15 amino acids. The CDR3 DNA reads TGTGCCACCAGCAGAGAGGGGGCAGAGACAGATACGCAGTATTTT. Translation: CATSREGAETDTQYF.

A few counts support this clonotype. CDR3 in DNA: TGTGCCAGCAGTGCACGACAGGGTCTGGGAGGCTACACCTTC. Its translation: CASSARQGLGGYTF. The chain employs TRBV12-3 or TRBV12-4 and TRBJ1-2; 7 bases are shared with TRBD1. There are 14 residues in the CDR3. The ends lost 5 bases at V and 8 bases at J; junction bases unmatched: 11.

The V gene is TRBV6-5, the J gene TRBJ1-1, with TRBD1 identical over 8 bases. CDR1 is MNHEY and CDR2 is SVGAGI in the germline V gene. The ends lost 0 bases at V and 8 bases at J; junction bases unmatched: 17. This CDR3 region has 18 residues. The CDR3 DNA is TGTGCCAGCAGTTACTCGGTGGACGCAGGGGGCCAATGGGGAGAAGCTTTCTTT. The encoded protein is CASSYSVDAGGQWGEAFF.

The rearrangement links TRBV15 to TRBJ2-5, with TRBD1 as a possible D gene (6 bases). The length of the CDR3 is 14 residues. Germline CDR1 is LNHNV and CDR2 is YYDKDF (reference sequence). Trimming removed 0 bases at V and 7 bases at J, with 12 bases between. Written as DNA, the CDR3 is TGTGCCACCAGCAGAGATTTGGGGGCGGGGACCCAGTACTTC. Translating it yields CATSRDLGAGTQYF.

Ten or more counts support this clonotype. The V call is TRBV29-1, the J call TRBJ2-2; the match to TRBD1 covers 7 bases. Germline lookup yields CDR1 SQVTM and CDR2 ANQGSEA. This CDR3 has 14 residues. V lost 4 bases, J lost 2 bases, and 4 bases stayed unmatched. Here the CDR3 reads CSVVGGRNTGELFF. Here the CDR3 DNA reads TGCAGCGTTGTAGGGGGCCGTAACACCGGGGAGCTGTTTTTT.

This clonotype came up many times. This chain links TRBV20-1 with TRBJ2-1; tentatively, D is TRBD1 or TRBD2 (5 bases each). Germline V gene sequence: CDR1 DFQATT, CDR2 SNEGSKA (reference sequence). Trimming pared 0 bases from V and 4 bases from J, leaving 22 bases between. The length of the CDR3 is 18 residues. The CDR3 DNA reads as TGCAGTGCTAGAGATATACCCGGGACGGCTCACTCGTACAATGAGCAGTTCTTC. This encodes CSARDIPGTAHSYNEQFF.

This clonotype was seen only a few times. The chain uses TRBV6-5 and TRBJ2-1; D possibly matches TRBD1 or TRBD2 (5 bases each). The CDR3 sequence is 14 residues long. From germline, CDR1 is MNHEY and CDR2 SVGAGI. V was pared by 0 bases and J by 7 bases, with 10 bases between. The CDR3 region is CASSYSPGPNEQFF. The DNA of the CDR3 is TGTGCCAGCAGTTACTCGCCGGGGCCGAATGAGCAGTTCTTC.

The chain carries TRBV6-2 or TRBV6-3 and TRBJ2-2; D is perhaps TRBD2 (6 bases). This CDR3 spans 21 amino acids. V dropped 0 bases and J dropped 0 bases, with 23 bases sitting between them. Germline V gives CDR1 MNHEY, CDR2 SVGEGT. CDR3 DNA sequence: TGTGCCAGCAGTTACTCATGCTCATCGGGGGACCGATTTGCGAACACCGGGGAGCTGTTTTTT. Protein product: CASSYSCSSGDRFANTGELFF.

The rearrangement joins TRBV20-1 to TRBJ1-2; D is ambiguous. The CDR3 runs 10 residues. In germline, CDR1 is DFQATT, CDR2 SNEGSKA (reference sequence). Trimming stripped 6 bases from V and 2 bases from J, with 4 bases between. The CDR3 DNA reads as TGCAGTGCCCTAAACTATGGCTACACCTTC. Protein sequence: CSALNYGYTF.

V usage is TRBV20-1 and J usage is TRBJ2-7; tentatively, D is TRBD2 (6 bases). With 5 bases removed from V and 3 bases from J, the gap between germline ends came to 14 bases. The CDR3 loop spans 13 amino acids. CDR1 and CDR2 from the germline V gene are DFQATT and SNEGSKA (reference sequence). CDR3 DNA: TGCAGTGCTTTTGCAAAGGGAGGCTACGAGCAGTACTTC. Translated, it gives CSAFAKGGYEQYF.

This clonotype has a count of ten or more. The chain carries TRBV20-1 and TRBJ2-7; 10 bases align to TRBD1. CDR1 and CDR2 (germline): DFQATT, SNEGSKA (reference sequence). V lost 5 bases and J lost 3; bases outside the gene matches: 7. CDR3 size: 14 residues. CDR3: CSAFPDRGLYEQYF. In nucleotides, the CDR3 is TGCAGTGCTTTTCCCGACAGGGGGCTCTACGAGCAGTACTTC.

This clonotype was counted ten times or more. The chain recombines TRBV3-1 with TRBJ2-2; D may be TRBD1 (5 bases). V was shortened by 3 bases and J by 5 bases, with 10 bases between the two germline ends. The CDR3 extends over 14 amino acids. Germline CDR1 reads LGHDT; CDR2 reads YNNKEL (reference sequence). Here the CDR3 reads CASSHSDSTGELFF. In DNA form, the CDR3 reads TGTGCCAGCAGCCATTCAGACAGTACCGGGGAGCTGTTTTTT. The full variable domain, completed using reference TRBV3-1 and TRBJ2-2, is DTAVSQTPKYLVTQMGNDKSIKCEQNLGHDTMYWYKQDSKKFLKIMFSYNNKELIINETVPNRFSPKSPDKAHLNLHINSLELGDSAVYFCASSHSDSTGELFFGEGSRLTVL.

The rearrangement joins TRBV25-1 to TRBJ2-5; either TRBD1 or TRBD2 may supply D (5 bases each). This CDR3 has 14 amino acids. V lost 1 base to trimming and J lost 5 bases, with 11 bases between them. Germline V gene sequence: CDR1 MGHDK, CDR2 SYGVNS. The CDR3 bases are TGTGCCAGCAGTGAATTTGGGGGTTGGGAGACCCAGTACTTC. Encoded protein: CASSEFGGWETQYF.

As concerns this clonotype: A much larger clone lies one base from this, so it may be a read error. The V gene is TRBV29-1, the J gene TRBJ2-5; 8 bases map to TRBD1. This CDR3 is built from 14 residues. The germline V gene has CDR1 SQVTM and CDR2 ANQGSEA. Losses at the gene ends were 7 bases for V and 2 bases for J; bases not matched to a gene: 9. The CDR3 loop is CSARPGTGQETQYF. The DNA of the CDR3 is TGCAGCGCGCGTCCCGGGACAGGTCAAGAGACCCAGTACTTC.

The chain joins TRBV20-1 to TRBJ2-1, with TRBD2 matching 7 bases. Germline CDR1 DFQATT, CDR2 SNEGSKA (reference sequence). The CDR3 covers 15 residues. After removal of 2 bases from V and 2 bases from J, the junction contained 6 bases not matched to a gene. DNA of the CDR3: TGCAGTGCTAGACCCGGCGGGGGACCCTACAATGAGCAGTTCTTC. Translation gives CSARPGGGPYNEQFF.

The chain couples TRBV25-1 to TRBJ2-2, with a tentative D call TRBD2 (6 bases). The ends were cut back, 1 base at V and 6 bases at J, with 9 bases in the middle. This CDR3 region has 14 residues. Germline lookup yields CDR1 MGHDK and CDR2 SYGVNS. CDR3 loop: CASSELGGAGELFF. In nucleotides, the CDR3 is TGTGCCAGCAGTGAATTAGGAGGGGCCGGGGAGCTGTTTTTT.

The V and J genes are TRBV3-1 and TRBJ2-5; 7 nucleotides align to TRBD2. CDR1 and CDR2 (germline): LGHDT, YNNKEL (reference sequence). The CDR3 sequence is 14 residues long. With V trimmed by 0 bases and J by 6 bases, 4 bases remained unmatched. DNA for the CDR3: TGTGCCAGCAGCCAAGATCGGGGGGTAAAGACCCAGTACTTC. Translation: CASSQDRGVKTQYF.